A single TCR beta chain is shown here with its context. Its antigen is as yet unknown. These data come from a study of T-cell memory formation after mild COVID-19. TCR alpha and TCR beta cDNA libraries carrying sample barcodes and UMIs were produced by 5'RACE using constant-segment primers. MiXCR was run by TCRdb on the 5' RACE reads, yielding one entry per CDR3 protein. The data show 150,000 to 200,000 distinct CDR3 sequences, about 18% seen once. Broader study findings: Clones contracting across day 15 to 85 had a balanced CD4/CD8 profile; later expanding clones leaned CD4+. The CD4+ clones that contracted clustered mainly within CM and EM, and the CD8+ clones concentrated in EMRA. Unconfirmed was the SARS-CoV-2 specificity of second-wave clones that peaked on day 37.

Trimming stripped 2 bases from V and 4 bases from J, with 8 bases between. CDR1 is MNHEY, CDR2 SVGEGT, per germline. CDR3 size: 13 residues. The receptor's source is a man between 18 and 35 years old who had mild COVID-19 (a few samples of this study predate the infection). Cell type and time point are not known. The sample comprised PBMCs or a T cell subset sorted from them (not recorded which). The genes are TRBV6-2 or TRBV6-3 and TRBJ2-5; D uncertain. The chain's CDR3 is CASSYQELETQYF. The CDR3 DNA sequence: TGTGCCAGCAGTTACCAGGAGCTAGAGACCCAGTACTTC.